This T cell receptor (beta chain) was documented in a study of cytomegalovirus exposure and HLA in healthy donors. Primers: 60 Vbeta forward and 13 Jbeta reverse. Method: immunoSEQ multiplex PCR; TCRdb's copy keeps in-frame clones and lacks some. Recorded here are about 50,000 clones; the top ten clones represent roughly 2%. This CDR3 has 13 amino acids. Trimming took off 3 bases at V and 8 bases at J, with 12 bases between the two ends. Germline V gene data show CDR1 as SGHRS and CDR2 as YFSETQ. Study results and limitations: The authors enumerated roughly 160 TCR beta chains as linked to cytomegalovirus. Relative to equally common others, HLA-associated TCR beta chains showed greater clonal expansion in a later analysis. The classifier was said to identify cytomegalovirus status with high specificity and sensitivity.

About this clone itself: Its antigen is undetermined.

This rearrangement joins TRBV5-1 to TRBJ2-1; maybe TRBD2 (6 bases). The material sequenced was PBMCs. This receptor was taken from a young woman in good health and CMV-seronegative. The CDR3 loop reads CASSSGLLYEQFF. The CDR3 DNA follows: TGCGCCAGCAGCTCGGGACTTCTCTATGAGCAGTTCTTC.